The next 10 T cell receptor beta chains were all read from a single sample in a study of cytotoxic CD8 clonotypes in ibrutinib-treated CLL. Data came from immunoSEQ multiplex PCR; TCRdb stores just in-frame clones and leaves some out. The data hold about 50,000 clones, with roughly 50% observed a single time. This material consisted of PBMCs, taken at disease progression, from a patient treated with ibrutinib. All receptors come from a human donor with chronic lymphocytic leukemia.

The CDR3 coding sequence is TGTGCCAGCAGCCCGGGACAGTCTGGAAACACCATATATTTT. This encodes CASSPGQSGNTIYF. The chain is built from TRBV6-4 and TRBJ1-3, with 7 bases lining up with TRBD1. The germline CDR1 and CDR2 sequences are MRHNA and SNTAGT. The CDR3 is 14 amino acids. The J segment lost 1 base and the V segment lost 6 bases, leaving 3 bases of the junction unmatched.

CDR3 in DNA: TGTGCCAGCAGTTTCCCCCCCAGGGTTTCCAATCAGCCCCAGCATTTT. It codes for CASSFPPRVSNQPQHF. The chain carries TRBV28 and TRBJ1-5; D may be TRBD1 (5 bases). CDR1 and CDR2 from the germline V gene are MDHEN and SYDVKM. Trimming took 3 bases from V and 3 from J, leaving 15 bases between them. The CDR3 sequence is 16 residues long.

The chain has TRBV5-4 and TRBJ1-6; D is perhaps TRBD1 (5 bases). Trimming took 0 bases from V and 9 from J, leaving 10 bases between them. This CDR3 spans 14 amino acids. Germline lookup yields CDR1 SGHNT and CDR2 YYREEE (reference sequence). CDR3 DNA sequence: TGTGCCAGCAGCTTGGGGGGGATGAGTTCACCCCTCCACTTT. Translated, it gives CASSLGGMSSPLHF.

The gene calls are TRBV28 and TRBJ1-2; D is undetermined. The V gene lost 6 bases and the J gene lost 8 bases, with 16 bases spanning the gap. CDR1 MDHEN and CDR2 SYDVKM come from the germline V gene. This CDR3 is built from 13 residues. The CDR3: CASSPNFYGGYTF. Written as DNA, the CDR3 is TGTGCCAGCAGCCCTAATTTTTATGGGGGCTACACCTTC.

This chain joins TRBV5-1 and TRBJ2-7; TRBD1 matches at 9 bases. There are 14 residues in the CDR3. In germline, CDR1 is SGHRS, CDR2 YFSETQ. V lost 1 base, J lost 3 bases, and 2 bases stayed unmatched. For the CDR3, the DNA is TGCGCCAGCAGCTTGCGGGACAGGGACTACGAGCAGTACTTC. This codes for CASSLRDRDYEQYF.

This chain links TRBV5-6 with TRBJ2-2, with unresolved D. This CDR3 has 12 amino acids. CDR1 and CDR2 (germline): SGHDT, YYEEEE. V lost 7 bases and J 1 base, leaving 5 bases between the germline ends. CDR3: CASGRNTGELFF. CDR3 nucleotides: TGTGCCAGCGGGCGGAACACCGGGGAGCTGTTTTTT.

The CDR3 coding sequence is TGTGCCAGCAGTTCCCGAGGTTCGGGAACCGGGGAGCTGTTTTTT. It encodes CASSSRGSGTGELFF. The chain is built from TRBV28 and TRBJ2-2; perhaps TRBD2 as D (5 bases). CDR3 length equals 15 residues. Looked up from germline, CDR1 is MDHEN and CDR2 is SYDVKM. The V and J ends lost 4 bases and 5 bases respectively, with 14 bases between them. Full variable domain (outside the CDR3, taken from reference TRBV28 and TRBJ2-2): DVKVTQSSRYLVKRTGEKVFLECVQDMDHENMFWYRQDPGLGLRLIYFSYDVKMKEKGDIPEGYSVSREKKERFSLILESASTNQTSMYLCASSSRGSGTGELFFGEGSRLTVL.

This clone showed up just a few times. The chain is built from TRBV5-1 and TRBJ2-1, with D possibly matching TRBD2 (6 bases). Germline lookup yields CDR1 SGHRS and CDR2 YFSETQ. Trimming took 0 bases from V and 10 from J, leaving 20 bases between them. The CDR3 runs to 16 residues. This chain's CDR3 is CASSLGPRGGNLEQFF. CDR3 nucleotide sequence: TGCGCCAGCAGCTTGGGACCCCGGGGCGGGAATTTGGAGCAGTTCTTC. The whole variable domain, filled in from reference TRBV5-1 and TRBJ2-1, reads KAGVTQTPRYLIKTRGQQVTLSCSPISGHRSVSWYQQTPGQGLQFLFEYFSETQRNKGNFPGRFSGRQFSNSRSEMNVSTLELGDSALYLCASSLGPRGGNLEQFFGPGTRLTVL.

The genes are TRBV19 and TRBJ2-3; 7 bases match TRBD2. Germline CDR1 is LNHDA and CDR2 is SQIVND (reference sequence). The CDR3 runs to 14 residues. Trimming took 3 bases from V and 4 from J; bases not matched to a gene: 4. CDR3: CASSMPRGSDTQYF. CDR3 sequence (DNA): TGTGCCAGTAGTATGCCGCGGGGGTCAGATACGCAGTATTTT.

The DNA for the CDR3 is TGCGCCAGCAGCCAAGAGGGACTAGCGGGAGGCGCGCAGTACTTC. This sequence encodes CASSQEGLAGGAQYF. The chain combines TRBV4-3 with TRBJ2-7, with TRBD2 identical over 15 bases. This CDR3 has 15 amino acids. Germline values: CDR1 LGHNA, CDR2 YSLEER. The J segment lost 9 bases and the V segment lost 0 bases, leaving 3 bases of the junction unmatched.